The clone carrying this TCR beta chain was observed at least ten times. This specimen comes from a study of identical twins. cDNA carried unique molecular identifiers, and a universal primer site was added by template switching. TCRdb re-called the 5' RACE reads with MiXCR, one entry per CDR3 protein. The sample shows about 340,000 distinct CDR3 sequences, roughly 10% of them seen only once. The germline gives CDR1 SGHRS, CDR2 YFSETQ. Trimming removed 7 bases from V and 1 base from J, with 12 bases in between. The length of the CDR3 is 14 residues. This chain joins TRBV5-1 and TRBJ2-1; weak D call: TRBD2 (5 bases). The sequence came from a woman between 45 and 60 years old in good health. The sequenced sample was naive T cells sorted from blood. The chain's CDR3 is CASYPGFSYNEQFF. For the CDR3, the DNA is TGCGCCAGCTACCCGGGGTTTTCCTACAATGAGCAGTTCTTC.